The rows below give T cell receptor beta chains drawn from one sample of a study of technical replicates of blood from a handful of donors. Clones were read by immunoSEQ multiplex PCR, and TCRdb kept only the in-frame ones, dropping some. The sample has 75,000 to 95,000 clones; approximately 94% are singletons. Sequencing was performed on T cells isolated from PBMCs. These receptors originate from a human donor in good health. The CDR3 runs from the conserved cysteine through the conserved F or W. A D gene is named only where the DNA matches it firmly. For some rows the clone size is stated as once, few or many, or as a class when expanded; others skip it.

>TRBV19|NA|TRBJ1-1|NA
TGTGCCAGTAGTGGACAGCGAACTGAAGCTTTCTTT
CASSGQRTEAFF
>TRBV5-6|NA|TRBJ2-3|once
TGTGCCAGCAGCTTGGTTCATGGGGGGCTAGCGGGCACAGATACGCAGTATTTT
CASSLVHGGLAGTDTQYF
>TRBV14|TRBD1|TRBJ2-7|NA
TGTGCCAGCAGCCAAGGATACAGGGGGTACGAGCAGTACTTC
CASSQGYRGYEQYF
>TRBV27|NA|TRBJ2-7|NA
TGTGCCAGCAGTTATATCGGGACATTATCCTACGAGCAGTACTTC
CASSYIGTLSYEQYF
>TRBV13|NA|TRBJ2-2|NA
TGTGCCAGCAGCCCCTGGGGGCTGGGGGAGCTGTTTTTT
CASSPWGLGELFF
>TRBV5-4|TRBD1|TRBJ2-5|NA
TGTGCCAGCAGCCCAGGGGGCGTCCAAGAGACCCAGTACTTC
CASSPGGVQETQYF
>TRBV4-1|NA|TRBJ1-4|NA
TGCGCCAGCAGCCAAGAAGGAGGCCCAACTAATGAAAAACTGTTTTTT
CASSQEGGPTNEKLFF
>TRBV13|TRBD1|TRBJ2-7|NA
TGTGCCAGCAGCGTAAACCGGGACAGGGGCTACGAGCAGTACTTC
CASSVNRDRGYEQYF
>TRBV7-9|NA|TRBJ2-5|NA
TGTGCCAGCAGCCCCGACAGTGGGACCCAGTACTTC
CASSPDSGTQYF
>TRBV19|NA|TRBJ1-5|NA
TGTGCCAGTAGTAGTCAGATGAATCAGCCCCAGCATTTT
CASSSQMNQPQHF
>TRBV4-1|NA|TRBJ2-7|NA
TGCGCCAGCAGCCAAGACCGGGACTGGGACTACGAGCAGTACTTC
CASSQDRDWDYEQYF
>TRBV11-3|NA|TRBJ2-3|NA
TGTGCCAGCTCGAAGGGGGGGTTCAGTGATACGCAGTATTTT
CASSKGGFSDTQYF
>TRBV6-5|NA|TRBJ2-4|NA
TGTGCCAGCAGTTACCGCCAGGAGGGAGCCAAAAACATTCAGTACTTC
CASSYRQEGAKNIQYF
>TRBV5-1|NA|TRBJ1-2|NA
TGCGCCAGCAGCGAGGGTCCTCTCGCCATAGGGAACTATGGCTACACCTTC
CASSEGPLAIGNYGYTF
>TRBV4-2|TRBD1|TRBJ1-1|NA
TGTGCCAGCAGCCAAGACGGGGGACAGGTTAAAGTAGCTTTCTTT
CASSQDGGQVKVAFF
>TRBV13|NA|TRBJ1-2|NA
TGTGCCAGCACCCGACAGCGAATCTATGGCTACACCTTC
CASTRQRIYGYTF
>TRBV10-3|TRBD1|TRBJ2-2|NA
TGTGCCACCAGGACAGGCGCGAACACCGGGGAGCTGTTTTTT
CATRTGANTGELFF
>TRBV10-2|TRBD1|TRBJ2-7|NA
TGCGCCAGCAGGCACCGGGACAGGGACTACGAGCAGTACTTC
CASRHRDRDYEQYF
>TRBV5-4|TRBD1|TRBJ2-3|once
TGTGCCAGCACCGTACAGGGACAGGGCACAGATACGCAGTATTTT
CASTVQGQGTDTQYF
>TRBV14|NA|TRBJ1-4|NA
TGTGCCCCGCGAAAACAAGGATCCGCGGCAACTAATGAAAAACTGTTTTTT
CAPRKQGSAATNEKLFF
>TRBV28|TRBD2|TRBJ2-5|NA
TGTGCCAGCATTACTAGCGGGAGCCAGTCGGCCCAGTACTTC
CASITSGSQSAQYF
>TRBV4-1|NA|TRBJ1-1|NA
TGCGCCAGCAGCCAAGTAGGGGGAACTGAAGCTTTCTTT
CASSQVGGTEAFF
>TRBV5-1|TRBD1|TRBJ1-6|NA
TGCGCCAGCAGCTTTGACAGGGGCAATTCACCCCTCCACTTT
CASSFDRGNSPLHF
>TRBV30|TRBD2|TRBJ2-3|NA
TGTGCCTGGAGTCATACCTGGACTAGCGGGGGCACAGATACGCAGTATTTT
CAWSHTWTSGGTDTQYF
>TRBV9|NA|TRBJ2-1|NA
TGTGCCAGCAGCGTAGAGGGGAACACCGCTCCTAACAATGAGCAGTTCTTC
CASSVEGNTAPNNEQFF
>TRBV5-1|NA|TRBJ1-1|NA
TGCGCCAGCAGCTTGGCCCGGGGGAACACTGAAGCTTTCTTT
CASSLARGNTEAFF
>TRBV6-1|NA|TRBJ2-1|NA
TGTGCCAGCAGTCAGGTGGCACCGACCTACAATGAGCAGTTCTTC
CASSQVAPTYNEQFF
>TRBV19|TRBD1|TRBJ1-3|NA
TGTGCCAGTAGTATGGAACAGGGGCGGACCTCCTATTTT
CASSMEQGRTSYF
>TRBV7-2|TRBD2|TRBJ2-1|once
TGTGCCAGCAGCTTGAGCGGGAGTTCTGGGAATGAGCAGTTCTTC
CASSLSGSSGNEQFF
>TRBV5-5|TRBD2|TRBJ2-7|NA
TGTGCCAGCAGCAAAGGACTAGCGGGTTACGAGCAGTACTTC
CASSKGLAGYEQYF
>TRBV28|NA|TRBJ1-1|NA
TGTGCCAGCAGTTTTCGGCGGGGGGAAGCTTTCTTT
CASSFRRGEAFF
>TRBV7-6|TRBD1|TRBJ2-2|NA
TGTGCCAGCAGCTTAGCCGGGACAGGGGTCAGCGGGGAGCTGTTTTTT
CASSLAGTGVSGELFF
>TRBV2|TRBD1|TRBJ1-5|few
TGTGCCAGCCGCGGGACAGGAGAGGCTCAGCCCCAGCATTTT
CASRGTGEAQPQHF
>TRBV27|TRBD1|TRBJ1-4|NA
TGTGCCAGCAGTTCCACAGGGGGCGGAAAACTGTTTTTT
CASSSTGGGKLFF
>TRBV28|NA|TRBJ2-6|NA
TGTGCCAGCAGTTGGGCAGGGGTTCCTACTGGGGCCAACGTCCTGACTTTC
CASSWAGVPTGANVLTF
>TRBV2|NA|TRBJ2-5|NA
TGTGCCAGCAGGGGGCCAGAGACCCAGTACTTC
CASRGPETQYF
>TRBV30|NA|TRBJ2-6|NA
TGTGCCTGGTCGGTCGGGGCCAACGTCCTGACTTTC
CAWSVGANVLTF
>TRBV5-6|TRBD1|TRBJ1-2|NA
TGTGCCAGCAGCTTGGTGCCAGGACAGGGGGCGGGCTACACCTTC
CASSLVPGQGAGYTF
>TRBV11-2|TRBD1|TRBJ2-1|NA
TGTGCCAGCAGCTTAACCCGGGACAGCTACAATGAGCAGTTCTTC
CASSLTRDSYNEQFF
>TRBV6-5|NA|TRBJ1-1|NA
TGTGCCAGCAGTTACTCGGAGGGAGGAGGCACTGAAGCTTTCTTT
CASSYSEGGGTEAFF
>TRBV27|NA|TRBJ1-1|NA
TGTGCCAGCAGTTTAGGAGGGGTAATGTTTACTGAAGCTTTCTTT
CASSLGGVMFTEAFF
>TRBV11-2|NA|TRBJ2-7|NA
TGTGCCAGCAGCTTAGGCCGGGACAACTACGAGCAGTACTTC
CASSLGRDNYEQYF
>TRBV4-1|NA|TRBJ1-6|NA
TGCGCCAGCTCGTCTACTCAAGAAGATGCACCCCTCCACTTT
CASSSTQEDAPLHF
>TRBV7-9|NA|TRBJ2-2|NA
TGTGCCAGCAGCTTAGCAGGGGCCGGGGAGCTGTTTTTT
CASSLAGAGELFF
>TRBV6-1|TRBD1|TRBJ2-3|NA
TGTGCCAGCCTACTTCCGACAGGGTCAGATACGCAGTATTTT
CASLLPTGSDTQYF
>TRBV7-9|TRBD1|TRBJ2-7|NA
TGTGCCAGCAGCTTAGAGGGACAGCCGCAGTACTTC
CASSLEGQPQYF
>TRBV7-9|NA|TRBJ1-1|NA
TGTGCCAGCAGCCCCAGCGGCACTGAAGCTTTCTTT
CASSPSGTEAFF
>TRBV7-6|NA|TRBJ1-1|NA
TGTGCCAGCAGCTTAGGTCAAATGAACACTGAAGCTTTCTTT
CASSLGQMNTEAFF
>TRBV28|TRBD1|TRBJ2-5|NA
TGTGCCAGCAGTTTACCCGGACAGGGGGAAGAGACCCAGTACTTC
CASSLPGQGEETQYF
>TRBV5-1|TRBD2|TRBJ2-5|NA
TGCGCCAGCAGCTTGAGTACACTAGCGGGAGGTGGGCAAGAGACCCAGTACTTC
CASSLSTLAGGGQETQYF
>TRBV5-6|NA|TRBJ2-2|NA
TGTGCCAGCAGCTCGGACAGTTACACCGGGGAGCTGTTTTTT
CASSSDSYTGELFF
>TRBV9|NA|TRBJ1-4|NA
TGTGCCAGCAGCGTAGAGGTCGGGGAAAAACTGTTTTTT
CASSVEVGEKLFF
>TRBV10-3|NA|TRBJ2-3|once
TGTGCCATCAGTGAGTCGAATAGCTGGGATACGCAGTATTTT
CAISESNSWDTQYF
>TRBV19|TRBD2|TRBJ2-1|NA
TGTGCCAGTAGTACTGAGCGGGGGGTTGGTGAGCAGTTCTTC
CASSTERGVGEQFF
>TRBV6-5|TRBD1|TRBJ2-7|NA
TGTGCCAGCAGTCTAGGACAGGGGACCGAGCAGTACTTC
CASSLGQGTEQYF
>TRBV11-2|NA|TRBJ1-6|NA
TGTGCCAGCAGCCCCCGGCCAGGGTTGGATTCACCCCTCCACTTT
CASSPRPGLDSPLHF